The rows below give T cell receptor beta chains drawn from one sample of a study of T-cell reconstitution after alpha-beta-depleted transplantation in children. Each CDR3 protein gets one entry after TCRdb re-called the PCR reads with MiXCR. The data show about a million distinct CDR3 sequences, roughly 29% seen once. Source: PBMCs, mostly from graft donor cells, taken 360 days after TCRalphabeta/CD19-depleted stem cell transplant. The source is a boy younger than two who had a stem cell transplant for SCID, so the T cells may come from the graft donor. Each CDR3 is given with its conserved first and last residue. A D gene is named only where the DNA matches it firmly. Clone sizes are given selectively: once, few, many, or a class where the clone is expanded.

v_gene	abundance	j_gene	len	d_gene	CDR3aa	CDR3nt
TRBV12-3/TRBV12-4	NA	TRBJ2-3	15	NA	CASTPQGPGTDTQYF	TGTGCCAGCACCCCGCAAGGGCCCGGCACAGATACGCAGTATTTT
TRBV12-3/TRBV12-4	NA	TRBJ2-7	14	NA	CASSTYGGGYEQYF	TGTGCCAGCAGTACCTATGGAGGCGGATACGAGCAGTACTTC
TRBV5-1	NA	TRBJ2-3	13	NA	CASSGQETDTQYF	TGCGCCAGCAGCGGGCAGGAAACAGATACGCAGTATTTT
TRBV20-1	NA	TRBJ2-5	14	NA	CSAFTNEYQETQYF	TGCAGTGCTTTCACAAATGAGTACCAAGAGACCCAGTACTTC
TRBV10-2	few	TRBJ2-5	12	NA	CASGSSVETQYF	TGCGCCAGCGGGAGTAGCGTCGAGACCCAGTACTTC
TRBV9	NA	TRBJ2-1	14	NA	CASRRGDPSNEQFF	TGTGCCAGCCGCCGTGGGGACCCTTCCAATGAGCAGTTCTTC
TRBV5-1	NA	TRBJ2-3	15	NA	CASSLGEAPTDTQYF	TGCGCCAGCAGCTTGGGAGAAGCTCCCACCGATACGCAGTATTTT
TRBV20-1	NA	TRBJ2-1	13	TRBD2	CSAGAGGPHEQFF	TGCAGTGCCGGAGCGGGGGGGCCCCATGAGCAGTTCTTC
TRBV27	NA	TRBJ1-2	17	NA	CASRGGSYRAPNYGYTF	TGTGCCAGCAGGGGGGGATCCTACAGGGCTCCTAACTATGGCTACACCTTC
TRBV9	few	TRBJ2-1	15	NA	CASSATGEVYNEQFF	TGTGCCAGCAGCGCCACAGGGGAGGTATACAATGAGCAGTTCTTC
TRBV20-1	few	TRBJ2-7	14	TRBD2	CSAGLRGVSYEQYF	TGCAGTGCTGGCTTGCGGGGGGTTTCCTACGAGCAGTACTTC
TRBV20-1	NA	TRBJ2-3	15	NA	CSASSSRASTDTQYF	TGCAGTGCTAGTTCGAGCAGGGCAAGCACAGATACGCAGTATTTT
TRBV5-1	few	TRBJ2-7	12	NA	CASSLKGVGEYF	TGCGCCAGCAGCTTGAAGGGAGTTGGGGAGTACTTC
TRBV20-1	NA	TRBJ2-1	14	NA	CSAGGINLYNEQFF	TGCAGTGCTGGGGGAATAAACCTGTACAATGAGCAGTTCTTC
TRBV29-1	few	TRBJ2-3	14	TRBD2	CSSEGGLAGDTQYF	TGCAGCTCGGAGGGGGGACTAGCGGGAGATACGCAGTATTTT
TRBV29-1	few	TRBJ1-2	14	TRBD1	CSVVSSTGVHGYTF	TGCAGCGTTGTTTCCTCGACAGGGGTGCATGGCTACACCTTC
TRBV7-9	NA	TRBJ2-7	12	TRBD1	CASSPDRGRQYF	TGTGCCAGCAGCCCCGACAGGGGGCGGCAGTACTTC
TRBV7-9	few	TRBJ2-5	15	NA	CASSFDGTIQETQYF	TGTGCCAGCAGCTTCGACGGGACAATACAAGAGACCCAGTACTTC
TRBV7-2	NA	TRBJ1-1	14	NA	CASSSDLVNTEAFF	TGTGCCAGCAGCTCGGATTTGGTGAACACTGAAGCTTTCTTT
TRBV4-1	many	TRBJ2-7	16	NA	CASSQDQAPGAYEQYF	TGCGCCAGCAGCCAAGATCAGGCCCCCGGGGCTTACGAGCAGTACTTC
TRBV12-3/TRBV12-4	few	TRBJ2-3	13	NA	CASSRPAGDTQYF	TGTGCCAGCAGTCGCCCGGCAGGGGATACGCAGTATTTT
TRBV27	few	TRBJ2-3	16	NA	CASKTEGPFGTDTQYF	TGTGCCAGCAAGACAGAAGGCCCTTTTGGGACAGATACGCAGTATTTT
TRBV20-1	NA	TRBJ1-2	16	NA	CSARPPEGISPYGYTF	TGCAGTGCTAGACCTCCAGAGGGCATTTCCCCCTATGGCTACACCTTC
TRBV18	NA	TRBJ2-2	15	NA	CASSPPQAATGELFF	TGTGCCAGCTCACCCCCACAAGCAGCAACCGGGGAGCTGTTTTTT
TRBV7-9	few	TRBJ2-4	16	NA	CASSLLGSEAKNIQYF	TGTGCCAGCAGCCTCCTGGGGTCCGAAGCCAAAAACATTCAGTACTTC
TRBV20-1	few	TRBJ2-2	15	NA	CSASRSPPHTGELFF	TGCAGTGCTAGCCGGTCCCCCCCGCACACCGGGGAGCTGTTTTTT
TRBV2	NA	TRBJ2-3	14	NA	CASSDFAGTDTQYF	TGTGCCAGCAGTGATTTCGCTGGCACAGATACGCAGTATTTT
TRBV12-3/TRBV12-4	NA	TRBJ1-2	14	NA	CASSHDRLSWPNTF	TGTGCCAGCAGTCATGACCGTTTGAGCTGGCCAAACACCTTC
TRBV7-3	few	TRBJ2-3	15	NA	CASSSGQLSTDTQYF	TGTGCCAGCAGCTCGGGACAACTTAGCACAGATACGCAGTATTTT
TRBV5-1	once	TRBJ2-1	14	NA	CASSLEGATSEQFF	TGCGCCAGCAGCTTGGAAGGCGCGACTTCCGAGCAGTTCTTC
TRBV7-3	NA	TRBJ2-7	13	NA	CASSLTPTYEQYF	TGTGCCAGCAGCTTGACTCCTACCTACGAGCAGTACTTC
TRBV12-3/TRBV12-4	NA	TRBJ2-1	13	NA	CASSSSDLYEQFF	TGTGCCAGCAGTTCCTCGGACTTGTATGAGCAGTTCTTC
TRBV3-1	few	TRBJ1-1	15	NA	CASSPPSLLNTEAFF	TGTGCCAGCAGCCCCCCATCCCTCTTGAACACTGAAGCTTTCTTT
TRBV27	NA	TRBJ1-4	13	NA	CASSSGKWEKLFF	TGTGCCAGCAGTTCCGGGAAATGGGAAAAACTGTTTTTT
TRBV27	few	TRBJ2-3	14	NA	CASSPRGAEDTQYF	TGTGCCAGCAGTCCAAGGGGGGCTGAGGATACGCAGTATTTT
TRBV10-3	NA	TRBJ2-1	16	TRBD1	CAISDTGTGFYNEQFF	TGTGCCATCAGTGACACTGGGACAGGGTTCTACAATGAGCAGTTCTTC
TRBV5-1	NA	TRBJ2-1	17	NA	CASSFPIAGSTYNEQFF	TGCGCCAGCAGCTTTCCTATCGCGGGGAGTACCTACAATGAGCAGTTCTTC
TRBV20-1	NA	TRBJ2-1	17	NA	CSARGRGVLSSYNEQFF	TGCAGTGCCAGGGGGCGGGGGGTCCTTAGCTCCTACAATGAGCAGTTCTTC
TRBV29-1	NA	TRBJ2-4	15	NA	CSVASGFSAKNIQYF	TGCAGCGTCGCCTCAGGGTTTTCGGCCAAAAACATTCAGTACTTC
TRBV24-1	NA	TRBJ2-2	15	NA	CATSQRGRDTGELFF	TGTGCCACCAGTCAGAGGGGAAGGGATACCGGGGAGCTGTTTTTT
TRBV29-1	NA	TRBJ1-1	13	TRBD1	CSVVDRVDTEAFF	TGCAGCGTTGTTGACAGGGTTGACACTGAAGCTTTCTTT
TRBV5-1	NA	TRBJ1-1	14	NA	CASSLGLVDTEAFF	TGCGCCAGCAGCTTGGGGCTGGTGGACACTGAAGCTTTCTTT
TRBV4-1	NA	TRBJ2-5	21	TRBD1	CASSQPRGVLGDRRAQETQYF	TGCGCCAGCAGCCAACCCAGGGGAGTCCTTGGGGACAGGAGGGCCCAAGAGACCCAGTACTTC
TRBV4-1	NA	TRBJ2-3	20	TRBD2	CASSQAFGASGGVGADTQYF	TGCGCCAGCAGCCAAGCTTTTGGGGCTAGCGGGGGGGTCGGGGCAGATACGCAGTATTTT
TRBV4-3	NA	TRBJ2-1	16	TRBD2	CASSPLVRGAGNEQFF	TGCGCCAGCAGCCCCCTCGTGCGGGGGGCTGGGAATGAGCAGTTCTTC
TRBV7-2	few	TRBJ1-2	14	NA	CASSSGRQVHGYTF	TGTGCCAGCAGCTCCGGGCGACAGGTCCATGGCTACACCTTC
TRBV12-3/TRBV12-4	NA	TRBJ2-1	14	NA	CASSQQALNNEQFF	TGTGCCAGCAGCCAACAAGCCTTGAACAATGAGCAGTTCTTC
TRBV9	NA	TRBJ2-5	15	TRBD2	CASSRSSGGAETQYF	TGTGCCAGCAGTCGGTCTAGCGGGGGTGCGGAGACCCAGTACTTC
TRBV20-1	few	TRBJ2-7	14	TRBD1	CSAGGTGPPYEQYF	TGCAGTGCTGGGGGGACAGGACCCCCCTACGAGCAGTACTTC
TRBV3-1	NA	TRBJ2-1	17	NA	CASSQDPDGSSYNEQFF	TGTGCCAGCAGCCAAGATCCGGACGGTAGCTCCTACAATGAGCAGTTCTTC